Listed below are T cell receptor beta chains from one sample, sequenced in a study of blood T cell repertoires in COVID-19. TCRdb keeps only in-frame clones here, not all; method: immunoSEQ multiplex PCR. The sample has approximately 240,000 clones, 70% to 90% seen once. The material sequenced was PBMCs or T cells enriched from blood (not recorded which). The receptors originated from a woman between 50 and 59 years old in a cohort exposed to, infected with or recovered from COVID-19 (not recorded which). Both conserved end residues are part of each CDR3. Fields, in order: clone size, V gene, D gene, CDR3 protein. The D gene is left open where the match is weak. Part of the rows lack a size; the others show once, few, many or a class for expanded clones.

>medium-sized|TRBV7-9|TRBD1
CASSLGTGEPQETQYF
>few|TRBV4-2|TRBD2
CASSQDQRGPRTDTQYF
>NA|TRBV10-3|TRBD1
CAISPAAGGLHEQYF
>NA|TRBV5-4|NA
CASSAGGVVDTEAFF
>NA|TRBV6-2/TRBV6-3|NA
CASSYASLGSAEAFF
>NA|TRBV7-8|NA
CASSLALAYFLTYNEQFF
>NA|TRBV6-5|NA
CASSSPTKDSGGYTF
>NA|TRBV7-9|NA
CASSQPGSSSGNTIYF
>NA|TRBV30|NA
CAWSVLRGDEKLFF
>NA|TRBV7-3|TRBD1
CASSLGQGPYNEQFF
>NA|TRBV5-1|TRBD1
CASSTGTDLYSGNTIYF